These 26 T cell receptor beta chains originate from one sample sequenced in a study of cytomegalovirus exposure and HLA in healthy donors. A multiplex PCR was run with 60 Vbeta primers and 13 Jbeta primers. Method: immunoSEQ multiplex PCR; TCRdb's copy keeps in-frame clones and lacks some. The sample records about 150,000 clones, 80% being singletons. The sequencing sample was made of PBMCs. The receptors shown here come from a male donor in good health and CMV-seropositive.

V gene TRBV5-1 combines with J gene TRBJ2-5, with TRBD2 matching over 7 bases. The CDR3 spans 15 residues. V lost 0 bases to trimming and J lost 0 bases; unmatched junction nucleotides: 2. Germline-derived CDR1 and CDR2 are SGHRS and YFSETQ. Here the CDR3 DNA reads TGCGCCAGCAGCTTGGCTAGCGGATACCAAGAGACCCAGTACTTC. Protein sequence: CASSLASGYQETQYF.

The sample holds a few counts of this clone. The chain couples TRBV25-1 to TRBJ2-2; 11 bases line up with TRBD2. With V trimmed by 2 bases and J by 3 bases, 8 bases remained unmatched. The germline V gene has CDR1 MGHDK and CDR2 SYGVNS. CDR3 size: 18 residues. CDR3 protein: CASSEPLAGGLDTGELFF. The CDR3 coding sequence is TGTGCCAGCAGTGAACCGCTAGCGGGAGGCCTTGACACCGGGGAGCTGTTTTTT.

This clone was observed once. The CDR3 nucleotides are TGTGCCAGCAGTGAAGACTCCCACGCAGATACGCAGTATTTT. Its translation: CASSEDSHADTQYF. V usage is TRBV2 and J usage is TRBJ2-3; D uncertain. The ends were cut back, 1 base at V and 4 bases at J, with 9 bases in the middle. The CDR3 is 14 residues long. Germline lookup yields CDR1 SNHLY and CDR2 FYNNEI.

V usage is TRBV7-9 and J usage is TRBJ2-2, with D possibly matching TRBD1 (6 bases). Trimming cost V 6 bases and J 0 bases, with 8 bases left between them. Germline-derived CDR1 and CDR2 are SEHNR and FQNEAQ (reference sequence). The CDR3 is 14 amino acids. DNA of the CDR3: TGTGCCAGCAGGGGACACCCGAACACCGGGGAGCTGTTTTTT. Protein product: CASRGHPNTGELFF.

This clone was counted once. One end of the junction varies from germline; a read error may be responsible. The chain joins TRBV7-9 to TRBJ1-1; 8 bases align to TRBD1. Germline V gives CDR1 SEHNR, CDR2 FQNEAQ (reference sequence). CDR3 size: 14 residues. CDR3 DNA: TGTTCCAGCAGCTACCGGGACAGGAGGTTTGAAGCTTTCTTT. Amino acid sequence: CSSSYRDRRFEAFF.

V is TRBV6-6 and J is TRBJ1-5; weak D call: TRBD1 (5 bases). Germline CDR1 is MNHNY and CDR2 is SVGAGI (reference sequence). The CDR3 is 13 amino acids. V was shortened by 5 bases and J by 7 bases, with 12 bases between the two germline ends. The CDR3 protein is CASSIAGGQPQHF. The CDR3 nucleotides are TGTGCCAGCAGTATAGCCGGGGGACAGCCCCAGCATTTT.

J is TRBJ1-4 and V is TRBV9; D gene unclear. The length of the CDR3 is 15 residues. Germline assignment: CDR1 SGDLS and CDR2 YYNGEE. V lost 0 bases to trimming and J lost 4 bases, with 10 bases between them. This chain's CDR3 is CASSVDPQINEKLFF. CDR3 nucleotide sequence: TGTGCCAGCAGCGTAGACCCCCAGATTAATGAAAAACTGTTTTTT.

The chain uses TRBV2 and TRBJ1-5; 9 nucleotides match TRBD1. The germline V gene encodes CDR1 SNHLY and CDR2 FYNNEI. Trimming removed 6 bases from V and 7 bases from J; junction bases left unmatched: 4. This CDR3 is built from 13 residues. The CDR3 here is CASRTGGGQPQHF. The CDR3 DNA reads TGTGCCAGCAGGACAGGGGGTGGGCAGCCCCAGCATTTT.

This clone was detected only once. The V call is TRBV5-5, the J call TRBJ2-1; 7 bases agree with TRBD2. CDR3 size: 15 residues. After removal of 0 bases from V and 7 bases from J, the junction contained 7 bases not matched to a gene. The germline V gene has CDR1 SGHKS and CDR2 YYEKEE (reference sequence). CDR3 sequence reads: CASSLDRTSRNEQFF. CDR3 bases: TGTGCCAGCAGCTTGGATCGGACTAGTCGGAATGAGCAGTTCTTC.

The chain is built from TRBV2 and TRBJ1-3, with 8 bases that match TRBD1. V was pared by 4 bases and J by 8 bases, with 7 bases of the junction left unmatched. This CDR3 spans 14 amino acids. Per the germline V gene, CDR1 is SNHLY and CDR2 is FYNNEI. The DNA of the CDR3 is TGTGCCAGCAGTGCCGAGACAGGGGACCACACCATATATTTT. This encodes CASSAETGDHTIYF.

J is TRBJ2-1 and V is TRBV30; a possible D gene is TRBD2 (5 bases). The CDR3 consists of 12 residues. Germline CDR1 and CDR2: GTSNPN and SVGIG (reference sequence). Trimming cost V 4 bases and J 10 bases, with 14 bases left between them. DNA for the CDR3: TGTGCCTGGACAGGAGGATATCGGGAGCAGTTCTTC. This gives the protein CAWTGGYREQFF.

The chain couples TRBV6-5 to TRBJ2-1; the D gene is possibly TRBD2 (5 bases). Germline V gene lookup returns CDR1 MNHEY and CDR2 SVGAGI. V was clipped by 2 bases and J by 2 bases, with 10 bases between them. The CDR3 sequence is 15 residues long. This CDR3 reads CASSYGEPAYNEQFF. DNA of the CDR3: TGTGCCAGCAGTTACGGGGAGCCCGCCTACAATGAGCAGTTCTTC.

V gene TRBV5-1 combines with J gene TRBJ1-2; 9 bases line up with TRBD1. The V and J ends lost 4 bases and 6 bases, in that order; junction bases with no gene match: 16. Germline CDR1 SGHRS, CDR2 YFSETQ. The CDR3 contains 17 residues. The CDR3 DNA reads as TGCGCCAGCAGCCGGGACAGGGTGGAGATAAGTCCGGATGGCTACACCTTC. This sequence encodes CASSRDRVEISPDGYTF.

This chain connects TRBV7-9 to TRBJ2-1; D may be TRBD2 (5 bases). In germline, CDR1 is SEHNR, CDR2 FQNEAQ (reference sequence). V lost 4 bases and J lost 9, with 13 bases in between. This CDR3 comprises 13 residues. CDR3 sequence reads: CASSSPSLPEQFF. In nucleotides, the CDR3 is TGTGCCAGCAGCTCACCTAGCTTACCTGAGCAGTTCTTC.

This chain uses TRBV30 with TRBJ1-2; D gene unclear. Germline V gene sequence: CDR1 GTSNPN, CDR2 SVGIG (reference sequence). There are 12 residues in the CDR3. V lost 8 bases and J lost 0, with 10 bases in between. The CDR3 DNA is TGTGCCGGTCGTGTAGCTAACTATGGCTACACCTTC. This translates into CAGRVANYGYTF.

The chain is built from TRBV6-5 and TRBJ2-3, with D unclear. The V end was cut by 5 bases, the J end by 3 bases, with 12 bases between. The CDR3 has 14 amino acids. Germline CDR1 reads MNHEY; CDR2 reads SVGAGI. The CDR3 protein is CASSKRDMTDTQYF. The CDR3, as DNA: TGTGCCAGCAGTAAACGAGATATGACAGATACGCAGTATTTT.

The chain uses TRBV11-2 and TRBJ2-5, with D perhaps TRBD2 (5 bases). The V end was cut by 1 base, the J end by 2 bases, with 11 bases between. Germline CDR1 SGHAT, CDR2 FQNNGV. The CDR3 is 15 residues long. The CDR3 bases are TGTGCCAGCAGCTTAGTGCAGCTAGCTCAAGAGACCCAGTACTTC. Translation: CASSLVQLAQETQYF.

Comment on this clone: A far more abundant clone sits one base away, making this likely a read error. The V gene is TRBV14, the J gene TRBJ2-5; D is unresolved. Trimming stripped 3 bases from V and 4 bases from J, with 3 bases between. Germline CDR1 reads SGHDN; CDR2 reads FVKESK. This CDR3 contains 11 residues. The DNA of the CDR3 is TGTGCCAGCAGCCACGGAGAGACCCAGTACTTC. This codes for CASSHGETQYF.

This clone was seen more than once but under ten times. Compared with germline, one end of the junction differs, possibly owing to a read error. This chain joins TRBV4-1 and TRBJ1-3; TRBD1 aligns across 9 bases. CDR3 length: 13 residues. CDR1 is MGHRA and CDR2 is YSYEKL in the germline V gene. The CDR3 coding sequence is TGCGCCAGCAGCCAACCGGACAGGGGCCGAGCCCATTTT. Encoded protein: CASSQPDRGRAHF.

The chain links TRBV5-4 to TRBJ1-4; TRBD1 matches at 9 bases. The CDR3 consists of 14 residues. Germline V lookup: CDR1 SGHNT, CDR2 YYREEE (reference sequence). Germline trimming cut 4 bases from V and 7 bases from J; bases unmatched to any gene: 5. The CDR3: CASSRQGGGEKLFF. The CDR3 bases are TGTGCCAGCAGCAGACAGGGGGGGGGTGAAAAACTGTTTTTT.

The chain combines TRBV29-1 with TRBJ2-5; D is ambiguous. Trimming cost V 7 bases and J 5 bases, with 11 bases left between them. Germline CDR1 and CDR2: SQVTM and ANQGSEA. The CDR3 consists of 11 residues. In DNA, the CDR3 is TGCAGCGATGGCCTCGGGGAGACCCAGTACTTC. Amino acids: CSDGLGETQYF.

The rearrangement links TRBV5-1 to TRBJ2-3; 9 positions agree with TRBD1. Per germline, CDR1 SGHRS and CDR2 YFSETQ. The CDR3 is 14 residues long. V dropped 6 bases and J dropped 4; count of bases not matched to a gene: 6. DNA of the CDR3: TGCGCCAGCACCACCGGGACAGGGTCAGATACGCAGTATTTT. Protein: CASTTGTGSDTQYF.

J is TRBJ2-5 and V is TRBV7-2, with 10 bases that match TRBD2. CDR1 and CDR2 (germline): SGHTA, FQGNSA. The CDR3 consists of 16 residues. Germline trimming cut 6 bases from V and 5 bases from J; bases unmatched to any gene: 12. This CDR3 is CASRRLEAGGMETQYF. The CDR3 DNA sequence: TGTGCCAGCAGACGGCTCGAAGCGGGAGGGATGGAGACCCAGTACTTC.

This rearrangement joins TRBV28 to TRBJ2-5, with D perhaps TRBD2 (5 bases). V was trimmed by 1 base and J by 7 bases, leaving 10 bases between them. CDR3 length: 13 residues. The germline gives CDR1 MDHEN, CDR2 SYDVKM. CDR3 in amino acids: CASSLSGAGTQYF. The CDR3 nucleotides are TGTGCCAGCAGTTTATCTGGCGCGGGGACCCAGTACTTC.

This clone was recorded only once. The J gene is TRBJ1-2, the V gene TRBV19; D is unresolved. The germline CDR1 and CDR2 sequences are LNHDA and SQIVND (reference sequence). The CDR3 length is 16 residues. Trimming took 0 bases from V and 4 from J, leaving 15 bases between them. The chain's CDR3 is CASSIDLLDGLYGYTF. The CDR3 DNA reads as TGTGCCAGTAGTATAGATCTACTGGACGGACTCTATGGCTACACCTTC.

In the case of this clone: Other DNA variants within this sample encode the same CDR3. This rearrangement joins TRBV18 to TRBJ2-5, with TRBD2 matching 11 bases. The J call may be wrong; the DNA end is better matched by TRBJ2-7. Germline V lookup: CDR1 KGHSH, CDR2 LQKENI. The CDR3 length is 16 residues. The CDR3 reads CASSPPGTSGTYEQYF. The CDR3 bases are TGTGCCAGCTCACCACCGGGGACTAGCGGCACCTACGAGCAGTACTTC.